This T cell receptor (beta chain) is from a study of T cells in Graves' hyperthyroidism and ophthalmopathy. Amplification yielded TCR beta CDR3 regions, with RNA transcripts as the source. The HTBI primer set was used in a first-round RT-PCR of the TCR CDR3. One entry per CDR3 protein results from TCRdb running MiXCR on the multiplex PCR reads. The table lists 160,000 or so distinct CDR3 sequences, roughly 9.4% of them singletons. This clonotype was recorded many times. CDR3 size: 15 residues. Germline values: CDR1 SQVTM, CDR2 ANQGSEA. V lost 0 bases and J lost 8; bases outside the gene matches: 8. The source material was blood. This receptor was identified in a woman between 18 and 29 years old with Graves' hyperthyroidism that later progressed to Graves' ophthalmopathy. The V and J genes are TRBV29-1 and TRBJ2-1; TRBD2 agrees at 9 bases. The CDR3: CSVEDQAGGPDEQFF. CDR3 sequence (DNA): TGCAGCGTTGAAGATCAGGCGGGAGGGCCTGATGAGCAGTTCTTC.